Listed below are T cell receptor beta chains from one sample, sequenced in a study of T cell responses to AZD1222 COVID-19 vaccine. Clones were read by immunoSEQ multiplex PCR, and TCRdb kept only the in-frame ones, dropping some. The sample lists some 200,000 clones, 85% to 90% seen once, with under 7.5% in the top ten. Here the sequenced sample was peripheral blood, taken on day 0 of AZD1222 vaccination. All receptors come from an adult in good health. Both conserved end residues are part of each CDR3. The D gene is left open where the match is weak. Not every row has a clone size; where given, it reads once, few, many or a size class.

cdr3_aa cdr3_nt d_call clone_size j_call v_call
CASSETGARQPQHF TGTGCCAGCAGCGAAACAGGGGCGCGTCAGCCCCAGCATTTT TRBD1 . TRBJ1-5 TRBV2
CASSPAATDLNEKLFF TGCGCCAGCAGCCCGGCTGCCACAGACCTAAATGAAAAACTGTTTTTT . . TRBJ1-4 TRBV5-1
CASSLVAGGRNSPLHF TGTGCCAGCAGCTTAGTAGCTGGGGGCCGGAATTCACCCCTCCACTTT . few TRBJ1-6 TRBV7-2
CASSVAGTPTEAFF TGTGCCAGCAGTGTCGCAGGGACTCCCACTGAAGCTTTCTTT . . TRBJ1-1 TRBV6-2/TRBV6-3
CASSRPDQPQHF TGTGCCAGCAGTCGCCCGGATCAGCCCCAGCATTTT . . TRBJ1-5 TRBV6-2/TRBV6-3
CASSPDRVEQYF TGTGCCAGCTCACCCGACAGGGTCGAGCAGTACTTC TRBD1 . TRBJ2-7 TRBV18
CASSLERGETQYF TGTGCTAGCAGCTTAGAACGGGGAGAGACCCAGTACTTC . few TRBJ2-5 TRBV7-7
CASSLFAGNLNTEAFF TGTGCCAGCAGCTTATTCGCAGGGAACTTGAACACTGAAGCTTTCTTT . . TRBJ1-1 TRBV7-2
CASSSGSYEQYF TGTGCCAGCAGCAGCGGATCCTACGAGCAGTACTTC . . TRBJ2-7 TRBV2
CASSLNPRLAGSYNEQFF TGTGCCAGCAGTTTGAACCCGCGACTAGCGGGGTCCTACAATGAGCAGTTCTTC TRBD2 . TRBJ2-1 TRBV28
CASHLKGGDNYGYTF TGTGCCAGTCATTTAAAGGGAGGAGATAACTATGGCTACACCTTC . . TRBJ1-2 TRBV19
CASSYSLRGPGGGYTF TGTGCCAGCAGTTACTCGCTGAGGGGGCCCGGTGGTGGCTACACCTTC TRBD1 . TRBJ1-2 TRBV6-2/TRBV6-3
CASSSTGTSPLHF TGTGCCAGCAGCTCAACCGGGACTTCACCCCTCCACTTT . . TRBJ1-6 TRBV7-9
CASSQAKYQGPMKKLFF TGTGCCAGCAGCCAAGCAAAATATCAGGGACCCATGAAAAAACTGTTTTTT . . TRBJ1-4 TRBV14